Listed below are T cell receptor beta chains from one sample, sequenced in a study of CD8+ T cells in alopecia areata. TCRdb's table, derived via immunoSEQ multiplex PCR, lists solely in-frame clones and lacks some. Of fewer than 350,000 clones in the sample, over 45% were seen once. Sequenced here: CD4+ T cells sorted from blood, sampled at week 24, from a patient treated with tofacitinib. These receptors were collected from a human donor with alopecia areata. The CDR3 runs from the conserved cysteine through the conserved F or W. Fields, in order: V gene, clone size, CDR3 protein. Size tells how often a clone was seen (once, few, many) or the class of an expanded clone, and some rows leave it out.

TRBV5-1	-	CASGQTSGGYNEQFF
TRBV4-3	-	CASSQGGTGEDEQYF
TRBV4-1	-	CASSRETGGVYEQYF
TRBV7-9	-	CASSPDRGRETQYF
TRBV2	many	CASNRLGDEQYF
TRBV5-1	-	CASSLTGAATGELFF
TRBV5-1	few	CASSADSGSSYEQYF
TRBV30	-	CAYRRTGSNQPQHF
TRBV7-2	few	CASSPAGGPYNEQFF
TRBV7-9	few	CASSLGTSGTQETQYF
TRBV10-3	-	CAISAGNIQYF